The present T cell receptor beta chain was sequenced within a study of shared clonotypes between healthy human individuals. About the research overall: CD4 naive cells filled three plates per donor, CD4 memory three, CD8 naive two and CD8 memory one.

TCRdb's table, derived via immunoSEQ multiplex PCR, lists solely in-frame clones and lacks some. The data show 950,000 to 1,100,000 clones, about 75% seen once. On this clone: The antigen is not known.

Per germline, CDR1 SGHRS and CDR2 YFSETQ. The V segment lost 0 bases and the J segment 7 bases; nucleotides outside the gene matches: 7. The CDR3 sequence is 16 residues long. Points from the study as a whole: The generation probabilities recorded for non-shared clonotypes fell below those of clonotypes shared by all four donors.

Splitting of CD4+ cells produced CD45RA+ naive and CD45RA-negative memory subsets. Source material: memory CD4+ T cells sorted from blood. Subset here: CD45RA-negative fraction. The rearrangement links TRBV5-1 to TRBJ2-7; 13 positions match TRBD2. The origin of this receptor is a man aged 18 to 30 in good health. CDR3 residues: CASSLEGLAGVGEQYF. The CDR3 DNA reads as TGCGCCAGCAGCTTGGAAGGACTAGCGGGGGTAGGGGAGCAGTACTTC.